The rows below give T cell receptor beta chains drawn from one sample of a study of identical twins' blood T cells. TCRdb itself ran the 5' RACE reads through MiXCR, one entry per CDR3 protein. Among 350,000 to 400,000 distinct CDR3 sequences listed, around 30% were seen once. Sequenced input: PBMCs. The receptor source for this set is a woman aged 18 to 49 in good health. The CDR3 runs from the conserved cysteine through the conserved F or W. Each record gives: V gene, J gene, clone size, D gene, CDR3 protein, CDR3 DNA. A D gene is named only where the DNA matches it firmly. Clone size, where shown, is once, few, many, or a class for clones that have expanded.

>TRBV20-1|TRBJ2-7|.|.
CSARDRREQYF
TGCAGTGCTAGAGATCGCCGGGAGCAGTACTTC
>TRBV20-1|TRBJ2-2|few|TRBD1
CSARGQATGELFF
TGCAGTGCTAGGGGACAGGCCACCGGGGAGCTGTTTTTT
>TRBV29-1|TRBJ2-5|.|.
CSVERGSGRKETQHF
TGCAGCGTTGAGAGGGGATCTGGCAGGAAAGAGACCCAGCACTTC
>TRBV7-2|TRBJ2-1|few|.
CASSRSVISSYNEQFF
TGTGCCAGCAGTAGGTCCGTCATTAGCTCCTACAATGAGCAGTTCTTC
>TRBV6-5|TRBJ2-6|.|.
CASSYDIFSSGANVLTF
TGTGCCAGCAGTTATGACATCTTCAGCTCTGGGGCCAACGTCCTGACTTTC
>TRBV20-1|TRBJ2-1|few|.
CSATGALTYNEQFF
TGCAGTGCTACGGGAGCGCTTACCTACAATGAGCAGTTCTTC
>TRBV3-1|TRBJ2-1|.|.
CASSQPSEGGEQFF
TGTGCCAGCAGCCAACCTAGCGAGGGCGGTGAGCAGTTCTTC
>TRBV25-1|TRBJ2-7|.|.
CASSEYGSSHEQYF
TGTGCCAGCAGTGAATACGGGAGTAGCCACGAGCAGTACTTC
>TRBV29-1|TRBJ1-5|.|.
CPPRCPSNQPQHF
TGCCCCCCTAGGTGCCCCTCGAATCAGCCCCAGCATTTT
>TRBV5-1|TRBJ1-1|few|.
CASSRRQFKNDTEAFF
TGCGCCAGCAGCCGGAGACAGTTTAAGAACGACACTGAAGCTTTCTTT
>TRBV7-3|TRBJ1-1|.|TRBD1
CASSLGYTGANTEAFF
TGTGCCAGCAGCTTAGGATATACAGGGGCGAACACTGAAGCTTTCTTT
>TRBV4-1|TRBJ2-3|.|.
CASSQEVPHITQYF
TGCGCCAGCAGCCAAGAGGTCCCTCACATCACGCAGTATTTT
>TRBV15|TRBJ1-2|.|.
CATSRELYNYGYTF
TGTGCCACCAGCAGAGAGTTGTATAACTATGGCTACACCTTC
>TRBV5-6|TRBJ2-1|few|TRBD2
CASSLVDASGSFHNEQFF
TGTGCCAGCAGCTTGGTGGATGCTAGCGGGAGTTTCCACAATGAGCAGTTCTTC
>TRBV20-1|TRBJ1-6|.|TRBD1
CSARLLGDRGSPLHF
TGCAGTGCTCGACTCCTGGGGGACAGGGGTTCACCCCTCCACTTT
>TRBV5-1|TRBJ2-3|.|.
CASSLDLLNAQYF
TGCGCCAGCAGCCTTGACCTTCTTAACGCGCAGTATTTT
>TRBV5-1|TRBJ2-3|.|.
CASSYNSGISTDTQYF
TGCGCCAGCAGCTATAATAGCGGAATTAGCACAGATACGCAGTATTTT
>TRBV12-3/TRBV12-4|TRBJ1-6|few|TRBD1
CASSRTGGISPLHF
TGTGCCAGCAGCCGGACAGGGGGTATTTCACCCCTCCACTTT
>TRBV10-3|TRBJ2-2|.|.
CAIKQDNTGGLFF
TGTGCCATCAAGCAGGATAACACCGGGGGGCTGTTTTTT
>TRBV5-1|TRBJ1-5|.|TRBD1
CASSRGQGVNQPQHF
TGCGCCAGCAGTCGAGGACAGGGCGTCAATCAGCCCCAGCATTTT
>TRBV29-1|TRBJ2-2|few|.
CSVLPSKGDTGELFF
TGCAGCGTTCTGCCCTCAAAAGGAGACACCGGGGAGCTGTTTTTT
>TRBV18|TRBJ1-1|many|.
CASSPTMAENTEAFF
TGTGCCAGCTCACCGACGATGGCGGAAAACACTGAAGCTTTCTTT
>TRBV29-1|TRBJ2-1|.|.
CSADPPSGSYNEQFF
TGCAGCGCTGACCCGCCCAGCGGGTCCTACAATGAGCAGTTCTTC
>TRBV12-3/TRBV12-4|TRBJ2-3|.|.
CASRPGSRGFSTDTQYF
TGTGCCAGCAGGCCTGGGTCTCGGGGGTTTAGCACAGATACGCAGTATTTT
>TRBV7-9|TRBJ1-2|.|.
CASSSNSEGNGYTF
TGTGCCAGCAGCTCTAATTCTGAGGGGAATGGCTACACCTTC
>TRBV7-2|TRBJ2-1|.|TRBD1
CVSSLGQSSYNEQFF
TGTGTCAGCAGCTTGGGACAGAGCTCCTACAATGAGCAGTTCTTC
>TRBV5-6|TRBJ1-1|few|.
CASSPKLFGPLTEAFF
TGTGCCAGCAGCCCGAAGCTTTTCGGTCCCCTTACTGAAGCTTTCTTT
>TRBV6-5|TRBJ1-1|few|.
CASSVRDTGAEAFF
TGTGCCAGCAGTGTACGGGACACGGGGGCTGAAGCTTTCTTT
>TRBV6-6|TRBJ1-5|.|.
CASSQPAGTWRQPQHF
TGTGCCAGCAGTCAACCGGCAGGGACATGGCGTCAGCCCCAGCATTTT
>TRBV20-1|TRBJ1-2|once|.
CSSRGAVGYTF
TGCAGTTCTAGAGGGGCGGTTGGCTACACCTTC
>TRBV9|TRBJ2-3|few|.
CASSVSYADTQYF
TGTGCCAGCAGCGTATCTTATGCAGATACGCAGTATTTT
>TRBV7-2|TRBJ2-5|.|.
CASSPMGGAQETQYF
TGTGCCAGCAGCCCGATGGGGGGCGCCCAAGAGACCCAGTACTTC
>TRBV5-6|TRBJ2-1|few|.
CASTKDFYNEQFF
TGTGCCAGCACGAAGGACTTCTACAATGAGCAGTTCTTC
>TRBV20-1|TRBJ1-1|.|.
CSAIRRYGGTEAFF
TGCAGTGCTATAAGACGTTACGGGGGGACTGAAGCTTTCTTT
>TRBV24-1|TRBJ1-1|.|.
CATSDFRRTEAFF
TGTGCCACCAGTGATTTCCGCAGAACTGAAGCTTTCTTT
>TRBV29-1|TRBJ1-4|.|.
CSVGLVGTPGEKLFF
TGCAGCGTTGGATTAGTGGGCACCCCTGGAGAAAAACTGTTTTTT
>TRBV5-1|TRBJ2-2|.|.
CASSLGGASWELFF
TGCGCCAGCAGCTTGGGGGGCGCGTCCTGGGAGCTGTTTTTT
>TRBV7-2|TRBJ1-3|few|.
CASSPNSGNTIYF
TGTGCCAGCAGCCCGAACTCTGGAAACACCATATATTTT
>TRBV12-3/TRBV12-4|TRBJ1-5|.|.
CASSFWGNRQPQHF
TGTGCCAGCAGTTTTTGGGGGAATCGCCAGCCCCAGCATTTT
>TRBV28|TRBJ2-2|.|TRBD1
CASSSKQGVHTGELFF
TGTGCCAGCAGTTCAAAACAGGGGGTTCACACCGGGGAGCTGTTTTTT